This TCR beta chain was identified during a study of CD8 T cells in ankylosing spondylitis. Study outcomes and limitations: Previous work reported some of these motif variants in the synovial fluid and blood of reactive arthritis.

CDR3 length: 15 residues. Trimming cost V 4 bases and J 4 bases; bases outside gene matches: 3. Germline CDR1 reads SGHDT; CDR2 reads YYEEEE. This clonotype was counted at least ten times. Its specificity is not known. Quantitative 5'-RACE with molecular barcodes was used to make the TCR beta libraries. TCRdb re-called the 5' RACE reads with MiXCR, one entry per CDR3 protein. Altogether 270,000 or so distinct CDR3 sequences are present, about 18% being singletons, with the ten largest covering 25% to 40%. Specimen: blood, either unsorted or a sorted T cell fraction (not recorded which). The source is a male donor with ankylosing spondylitis or in good health (not recorded which). The chain is built from TRBV5-6 and TRBJ2-5, with 14 bases lining up with TRBD2. CDR3 amino acids: CASSPGLAGVETQYF. The CDR3 DNA follows: TGTGCCAGCAGCCCGGGACTAGCGGGAGTAGAGACCCAGTACTTC.